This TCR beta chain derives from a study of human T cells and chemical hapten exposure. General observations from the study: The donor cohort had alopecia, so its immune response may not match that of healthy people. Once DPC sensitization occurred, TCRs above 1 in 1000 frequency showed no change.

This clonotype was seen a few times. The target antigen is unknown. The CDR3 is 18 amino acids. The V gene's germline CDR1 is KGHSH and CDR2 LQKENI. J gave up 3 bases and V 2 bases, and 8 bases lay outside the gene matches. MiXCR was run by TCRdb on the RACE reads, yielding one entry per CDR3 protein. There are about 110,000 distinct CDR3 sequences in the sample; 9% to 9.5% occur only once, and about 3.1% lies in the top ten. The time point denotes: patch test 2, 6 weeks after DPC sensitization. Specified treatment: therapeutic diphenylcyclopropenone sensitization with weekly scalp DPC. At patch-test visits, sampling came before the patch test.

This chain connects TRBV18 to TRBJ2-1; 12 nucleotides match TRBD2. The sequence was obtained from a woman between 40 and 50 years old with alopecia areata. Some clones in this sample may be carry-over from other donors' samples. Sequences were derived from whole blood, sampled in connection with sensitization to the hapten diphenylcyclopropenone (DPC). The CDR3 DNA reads TGTGCCAGCTCACCAACGTCCCTACTAGCGGGGGGCTACAATGAGCAGTTCTTC. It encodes CASSPTSLLAGGYNEQFF.